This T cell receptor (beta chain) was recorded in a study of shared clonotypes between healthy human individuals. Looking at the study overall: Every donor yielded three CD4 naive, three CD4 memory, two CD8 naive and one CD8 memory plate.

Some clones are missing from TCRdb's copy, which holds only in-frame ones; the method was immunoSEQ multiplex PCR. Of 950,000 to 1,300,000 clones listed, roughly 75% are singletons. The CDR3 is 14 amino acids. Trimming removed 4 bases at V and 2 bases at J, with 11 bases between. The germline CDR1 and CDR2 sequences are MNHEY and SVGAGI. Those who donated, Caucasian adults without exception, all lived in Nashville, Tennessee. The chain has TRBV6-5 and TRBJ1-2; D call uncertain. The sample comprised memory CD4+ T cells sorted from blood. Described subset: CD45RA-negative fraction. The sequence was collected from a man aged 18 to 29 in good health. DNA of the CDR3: TGTGCCAGCAGTTGGGCCGGGATGAACTATGGCTACACCTTC. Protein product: CASSWAGMNYGYTF.